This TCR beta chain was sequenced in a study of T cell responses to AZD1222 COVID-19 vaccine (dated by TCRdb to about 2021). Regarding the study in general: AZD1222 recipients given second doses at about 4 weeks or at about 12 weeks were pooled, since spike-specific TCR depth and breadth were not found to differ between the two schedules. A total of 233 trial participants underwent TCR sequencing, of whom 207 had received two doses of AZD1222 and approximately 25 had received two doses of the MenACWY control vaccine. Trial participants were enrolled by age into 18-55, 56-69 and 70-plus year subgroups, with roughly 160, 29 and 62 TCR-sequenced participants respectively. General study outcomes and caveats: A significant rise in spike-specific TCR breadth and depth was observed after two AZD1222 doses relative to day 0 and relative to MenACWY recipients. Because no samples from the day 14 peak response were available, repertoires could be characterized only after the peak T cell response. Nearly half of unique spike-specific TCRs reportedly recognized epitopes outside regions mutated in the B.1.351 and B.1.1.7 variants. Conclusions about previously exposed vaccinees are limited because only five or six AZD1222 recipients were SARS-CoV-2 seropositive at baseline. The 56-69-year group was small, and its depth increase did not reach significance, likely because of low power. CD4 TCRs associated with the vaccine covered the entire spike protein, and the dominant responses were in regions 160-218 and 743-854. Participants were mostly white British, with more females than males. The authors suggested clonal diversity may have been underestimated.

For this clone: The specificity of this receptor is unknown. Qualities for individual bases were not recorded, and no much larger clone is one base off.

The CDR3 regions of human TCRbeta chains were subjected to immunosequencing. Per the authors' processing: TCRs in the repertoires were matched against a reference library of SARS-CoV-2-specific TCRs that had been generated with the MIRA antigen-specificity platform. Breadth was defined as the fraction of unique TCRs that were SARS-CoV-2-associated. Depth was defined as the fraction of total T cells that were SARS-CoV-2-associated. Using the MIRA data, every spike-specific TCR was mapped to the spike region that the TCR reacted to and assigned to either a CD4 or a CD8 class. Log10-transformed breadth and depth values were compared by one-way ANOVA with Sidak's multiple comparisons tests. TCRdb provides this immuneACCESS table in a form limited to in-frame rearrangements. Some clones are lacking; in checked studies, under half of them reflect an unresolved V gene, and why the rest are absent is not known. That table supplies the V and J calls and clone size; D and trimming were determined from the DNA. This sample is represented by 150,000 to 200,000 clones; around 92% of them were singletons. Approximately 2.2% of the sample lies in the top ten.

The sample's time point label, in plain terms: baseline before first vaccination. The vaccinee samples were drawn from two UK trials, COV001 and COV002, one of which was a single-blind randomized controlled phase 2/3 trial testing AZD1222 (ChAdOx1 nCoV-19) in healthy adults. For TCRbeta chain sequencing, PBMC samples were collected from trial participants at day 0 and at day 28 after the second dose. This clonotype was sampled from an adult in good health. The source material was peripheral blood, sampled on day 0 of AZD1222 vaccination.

The nucleotide sequence is TGTGCCAGCAGCTTAGTTGCGGGGACCACCTACAATGAGCAGTTCTTC. Its coded protein is CASSLVAGTTYNEQFF. The sequence links TRBV7-8 to TRBJ2-1; D gene: possibly TRBD2, on 6 matching bases. CDR1 and CDR2 (SGHVS, FQNEAQ) derive from the germline V gene. The junction carries 12 bases between V and J, which are trimmed by 1 base and 2 bases respectively. The CDR3 runs 16 residues from the cysteine to the phenylalanine. Just CDR3 DNA is preserved here, 48 bases in frame from base 1.